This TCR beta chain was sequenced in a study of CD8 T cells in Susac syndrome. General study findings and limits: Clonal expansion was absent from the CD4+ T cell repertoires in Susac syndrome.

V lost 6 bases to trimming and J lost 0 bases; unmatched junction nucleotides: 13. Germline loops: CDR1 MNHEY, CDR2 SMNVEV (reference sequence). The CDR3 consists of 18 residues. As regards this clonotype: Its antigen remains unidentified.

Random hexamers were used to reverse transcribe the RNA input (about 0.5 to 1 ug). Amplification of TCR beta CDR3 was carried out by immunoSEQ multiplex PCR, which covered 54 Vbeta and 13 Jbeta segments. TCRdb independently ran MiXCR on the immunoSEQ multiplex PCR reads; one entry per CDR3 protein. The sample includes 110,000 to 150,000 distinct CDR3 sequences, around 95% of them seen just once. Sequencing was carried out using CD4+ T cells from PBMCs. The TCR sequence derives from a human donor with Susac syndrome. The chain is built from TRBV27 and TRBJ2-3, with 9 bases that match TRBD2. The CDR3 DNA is TGTGCCAGCAGACCAACCCGACTAGCGGAACCTAGCACAGATACGCAGTATTTT. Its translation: CASRPTRLAEPSTDTQYF.